This T cell receptor beta chain was observed in a study of T-cell reconstitution after alpha-beta-depleted transplantation in children. As it was prepared, the TCRbeta library received unique molecular identifiers. TCRdb passed the PCR reads through MiXCR, listing each CDR3 protein once. The sample holds roughly 300,000 distinct CDR3 sequences, more than 9% seen once. The sample holds many counts of this clonotype. The antigen is not known. Whole-study results and caveats: Alpha-beta T cells present about two months after transplant were reported to originate from several hundred expanded graft clones.

V was pared by 6 bases and J by 2 bases, with 13 bases between. CDR1 is SQVTM and CDR2 is ANQGSEA in the germline V gene. The CDR3 extends over 13 amino acids. The origin of this receptor is a male patient aged 2-15 years who had a stem cell transplant for chronic granulomatous disease, so the T cells may come from the graft donor. This chain links TRBV29-1 with TRBJ2-5; no definite D call. The sample here was peripheral blood, taken 180 days after TCRalphabeta/CD19-depleted stem cell transplant. Here the CDR3 reads CSVAGRLQETQYF. As DNA, the CDR3 is TGCAGCGTCGCAGGCAGGTTACAAGAGACCCAGTACTTC.